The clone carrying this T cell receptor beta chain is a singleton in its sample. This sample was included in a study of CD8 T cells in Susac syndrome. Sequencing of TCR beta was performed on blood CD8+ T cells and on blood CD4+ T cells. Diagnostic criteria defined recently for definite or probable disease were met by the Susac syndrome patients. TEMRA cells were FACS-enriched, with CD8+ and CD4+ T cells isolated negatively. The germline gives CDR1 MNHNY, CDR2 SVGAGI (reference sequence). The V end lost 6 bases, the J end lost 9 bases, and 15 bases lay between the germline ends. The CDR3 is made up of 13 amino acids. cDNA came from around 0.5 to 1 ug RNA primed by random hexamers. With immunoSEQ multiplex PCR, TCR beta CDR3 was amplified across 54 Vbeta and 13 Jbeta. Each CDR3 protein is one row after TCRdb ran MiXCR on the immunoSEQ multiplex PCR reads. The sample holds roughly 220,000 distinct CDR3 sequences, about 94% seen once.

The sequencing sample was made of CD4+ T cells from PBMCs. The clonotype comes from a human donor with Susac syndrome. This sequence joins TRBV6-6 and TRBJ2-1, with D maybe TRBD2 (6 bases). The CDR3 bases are TGTGCCAGCAGCGGTACATCGGAGGGTGAGCAGTTCTTC. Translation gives CASSGTSEGEQFF.